These 11 T cell receptor beta chains were all obtained from the same sample, sequenced in a study of OX40 agonist ivuxolimab in advanced cancers. Profiled with immunoSEQ multiplex PCR; TCRdb holds only in-frame clones, not every one. The repertoire consists of over 150,000 clones, with roughly 92% occurring once and the leading ten covering approximately 0.32%. The sample consisted of CD4+ or CD8+ T cells sorted from blood, taken in a trial of the OX40 agonist ivuxolimab. Receptors were obtained from an adult with an advanced solid tumor such as melanoma, head and neck, liver or kidney cancer.

The chain links TRBV7-3 to TRBJ1-5; the D is unclear. Trimming stripped 2 bases from V and 4 bases from J, with 3 bases between. Looked up from germline, CDR1 is SGHTA and CDR2 is FQGTGA. This CDR3 spans 12 amino acids. This CDR3 is CASSLYNQPQHF. CDR3 coding DNA: TGTGCCAGCAGCTTATATAATCAGCCCCAGCATTTT.

The V and J genes are TRBV27 and TRBJ2-7; D gene uncertain. This CDR3 comprises 15 residues. Trimming left V 0 bases short and J 0 bases short, with 9 bases between. Germline V gene lookup returns CDR1 MNHEY and CDR2 SMNVEV (reference sequence). DNA of the CDR3: TGTGCCAGCAGTTTATCGGGTCGGAGCTCCTACGAGCAGTACTTC. This gives the protein CASSLSGRSSYEQYF.

This clone was recorded once. The chain has TRBV9 and TRBJ1-3; no reliable D call. The CDR3 contains 14 residues. Looked up from germline, CDR1 is SGDLS and CDR2 is YYNGEE. Trimming took 1 base from V and 1 from J, leaving 6 bases between them. CDR3 coding DNA: TGTGCCAGCAGCGTAATGACTTCTGGAAACACCATATATTTT. The encoded protein is CASSVMTSGNTIYF.

This chain uses TRBV10-1 with TRBJ2-2; D gene unclear. This CDR3 contains 14 residues. Trimming pared 4 bases from V and 1 base from J, leaving 7 bases between. CDR1 WNHNN and CDR2 SYGVQD come from the germline V gene (reference sequence). DNA for the CDR3: TGCGCCAGCAGTGGAACGGTGAACACCGGGGAGCTGTTTTTT. Residues: CASSGTVNTGELFF.

This chain connects TRBV4-3 to TRBJ2-1, with a weak D call TRBD2 (7 bases). Germline V gene data show CDR1 as LGHNA and CDR2 as YSLEER. The CDR3 extends over 16 amino acids. V dropped 3 bases and J dropped 6 bases, with 18 bases sitting between them. Here the CDR3 reads CASSHSVQGRANEQFF. CDR3 nucleotides: TGCGCCAGCAGCCACTCCGTCCAGGGGAGGGCCAATGAGCAGTTCTTC.

This sequence joins TRBV2 and TRBJ2-6; perhaps TRBD2 as D (5 bases). CDR3 length: 15 residues. CDR1 and CDR2 from the germline V gene are SNHLY and FYNNEI. Trimming stripped 0 bases from V and 4 bases from J, with 7 bases between. Here the CDR3 reads CASSEARAGANVLTF. The CDR3 DNA is TGTGCCAGCAGTGAAGCGAGGGCCGGGGCCAACGTCCTGACTTTC.

CDR3 region: CASSFYRSSNQPQHF. CDR3 DNA: TGTGCCAGCAGCTTTTACAGGAGTAGCAATCAGCCCCAGCATTTT. V is TRBV7-8 and J is TRBJ1-5; a possible D gene is TRBD1 (5 bases). Germline CDR1 SGHVS, CDR2 FQNEAQ. The CDR3 runs to 15 residues. Trimming stripped 3 bases from V and 0 bases from J, with 9 bases between.

This chain uses TRBV5-1 with TRBJ2-2; D remains unclear. V was pared by 0 bases and J by 4 bases, with 4 bases between. The CDR3 spans 13 residues. Germline values: CDR1 SGHRS, CDR2 YFSETQ. The CDR3 sequence: CASSLDATGELFF. The DNA for the CDR3 is TGCGCCAGCAGCTTGGACGCCACCGGGGAGCTGTTTTTT. The full variable domain, completed using reference TRBV5-1 and TRBJ2-2, is KAGVTQTPRYLIKTRGQQVTLSCSPISGHRSVSWYQQTPGQGLQFLFEYFSETQRNKGNFPGRFSGRQFSNSRSEMNVSTLELGDSALYLCASSLDATGELFFGEGSRLTVL.

The chain links TRBV28 to TRBJ1-2; D may be TRBD1 (5 bases). Trimming shortened V by 4 bases and J by 7 bases, and 13 bases separated the two germline ends. Per the germline V gene, CDR1 is MDHEN and CDR2 is SYDVKM. CDR3 length: 13 residues. CDR3 sequence: CASSWGTVVGYTF. The CDR3 nucleotides read TGTGCCAGCAGTTGGGGGACGGTTGTTGGCTACACCTTC.

For the CDR3, the DNA is TGTGCCAGCAGCCCCCTGAACCATGAGCAGTTCTTC. The encoded protein is CASSPLNHEQFF. This chain joins TRBV5-4 and TRBJ2-1; D is uncertain. The germline V gene has CDR1 SGHNT and CDR2 YYREEE (reference sequence). The V end lost 4 bases, the J end lost 8 bases, and 10 bases lay between the germline ends. The CDR3 is 12 residues long.

V and J are TRBV28 and TRBJ1-2, with a tentative D call TRBD1 (6 bases). The CDR3 runs to 14 residues. Germline CDR1 reads MDHEN; CDR2 reads SYDVKM. Trimming took 10 bases from V and 8 from J, leaving 23 bases between them. The CDR3 nucleotides are TGTGCCACCCCTTCGGCACAGGGAACTTTCGGCTACACCTTC. Amino acids: CATPSAQGTFGYTF.